The 27 T cell receptor beta chains listed next were all sequenced from one sample in a study of tumor-infiltrating lymphocytes in glioblastoma multiforme. TCR beta libraries were built from RNA through three nested multiplex PCR rounds using modified ARM-PCR. TCRdb fed the multiplex PCR reads into MiXCR, producing one record per CDR3 protein. The table has more than 12,000 distinct CDR3 sequences, about 69% seen once. Sequencing was performed on brain tumor tissue. Receptors originate from a male donor with glioblastoma.

The chain recombines TRBV11-2 with TRBJ2-6; D remains ambiguous. The CDR3 totals 16 residues. The germline gives CDR1 SGHAT, CDR2 FQNNGV. With 5 bases removed from V and 4 bases from J, the gap between germline ends came to 15 bases. The CDR3 nucleotides are TGTGCCAGCAGCATCCTTTCGAACGCGGGGGCCAACGTCCTGACTTTC. Translated: CASSILSNAGANVLTF. The whole variable domain, filled in from reference TRBV11-2 and TRBJ2-6, reads EAGVAQSPRYKIIEKRQSVAFWCNPISGHATLYWYQQILGQGPKLLIQFQNNGVVDDSQLPKDRFSAERLKGVDSTLKIQPAKLEDSAVYLCASSILSNAGANVLTFGAGSRLTVL.

Only one count was recorded for this clonotype. The chain carries TRBV11-2 and TRBJ2-2, with D perhaps matching TRBD2 (5 bases). The germline V and J ends were trimmed by 1 base and 6 bases, with 24 bases remaining between them. The CDR3 spans 19 residues. CDR1 SGHAT and CDR2 FQNNGV come from the germline V gene. The CDR3 is CASSLVRSSGGSDAGELFF. As DNA, the CDR3 is TGTGCCAGCAGCTTAGTTCGTTCCAGCGGAGGCTCGGACGCCGGGGAGCTGTTTTTT.

V and J are TRBV11-3 and TRBJ2-1; 11 bases map to TRBD1. The CDR3 has 15 amino acids. The germline V gene encodes CDR1 SGHNT and CDR2 YENEEA. With 5 bases clipped from V and 6 bases from J, the junction kept 6 bases outside the gene matches. CDR3 nucleotides: TGTGCCAGCAGCCCGGGACAGGGGGAAATCAATGAGCAGTTCTTC. As protein: CASSPGQGEINEQFF.

This clonotype was observed once. The junction does not match germline at one end; this may be a read error. The V call is TRBV20-1, the J call TRBJ1-1; TRBD1 matches 7 bases. Germline V CDR1 and CDR2: DFQATT, SNEGSKA (reference sequence). The CDR3 is made up of 13 amino acids. The CDR3 loop is CSAPRQGSTEAIF. DNA of the CDR3: TGCAGTGCGCCGAGACAGGGCTCCACTGAAGCTATCTTT.

About this clonotype: Relative to the germline gene, one junction end is altered; a read error may explain this. This sequence joins TRBV12-3 or TRBV12-4 and TRBJ2-7; TRBD2 aligns across 7 bases. The CDR3 length is 12 residues. The CDR3 DNA sequence: TGCGCCAGCAGTTTTAGGCCGGGAGGGCAGTACTTC. It is translated as CASSFRPGGQYF.

The CDR3 reads CASSPGLAGLPQYF. DNA of the CDR3: TGTGCCAGCAGCCCGGGACTAGCGGGTCTACCGCAGTATTTT. V is TRBV6-1 and J is TRBJ2-3; 12 bases line up with TRBD2. Per the germline V gene, CDR1 is MNHNS and CDR2 is SASEGT. The CDR3 loop spans 14 amino acids. Unmatched junction bases numbered 8, after V lost 6 bases and J lost 10 bases.

A remark on this clonotype: This is likely a read error, given that the CDR3 carries no conserved phenylalanine or tryptophan at its end. This chain's CDR3 is CTSSQEGHRTGVYEQYS. For the CDR3, the DNA is TGCACCAGCAGCCAAGAGGGTCACAGGACGGGAGTCTACGAGCAGTACTCC. The rearrangement uses TRBV4-1 and TRBJ2-7, with a weak D call TRBD2 (6 bases). The CDR3 has 17 residues. CDR1 and CDR2 from the germline V gene are MGHRA and YSYEKL.

This clonotype was recorded only once. This CDR3 fails to terminate in the conserved phenylalanine or tryptophan, so it likely reflects a read error. This rearrangement joins TRBV20-1 to TRBJ2-7, with a weak D call TRBD2 (6 bases). This CDR3 region has 15 residues. The germline V gene has CDR1 DFQATT and CDR2 SNEGSKA (reference sequence). The CDR3 here is CSAREGTSECYEQYL. The CDR3 DNA sequence: TGCAGTGCCAGAGAAGGGACTTCGGAGTGTTACGAGCAGTACCTC.

Comment on this clonotype: A much larger clone lies a single base off, so this may be a read error. Given the absence of the conserved phenylalanine or tryptophan at the CDR3 end, a read error is likely. This chain uses TRBV11-3 with TRBJ1-1; unclear D gene. CDR3 size: 15 residues. V was cut by 6 bases and J by 1 base, with 15 bases left in between. Looked up from germline, CDR1 is SGHNT and CDR2 is YENEEA. This chain's CDR3 is CASSEGDFRNTEAFL. For the CDR3, the DNA is TGTGCCAGCAGTGAGGGAGACTTTAGGAACACTGAAGCTTTCCTT.

This clonotype appeared a few times. The chain carries TRBV20-1 and TRBJ1-4; D ambiguous. This CDR3 spans 14 amino acids. V was cut by 3 bases and J by 5 bases, with 13 bases left in between. Germline values: CDR1 DFQATT, CDR2 SNEGSKA (reference sequence). The CDR3 sequence is CSASLGKLNEKLFF. CDR3 DNA: TGCAGTGCTAGCCTGGGGAAATTAAATGAAAAACTGTTTTTT.

Turning to this clonotype: A junction end diverges from the germline sequence, so it may reflect a read error. The V call is TRBV4-1, the J call TRBJ2-6, with a weak D call TRBD1 (5 bases). The CDR3 sequence is 14 residues long. Germline V gives CDR1 MGHRA, CDR2 YSYEKL. This chain's CDR3 is CASSLGSGANVLAF. The CDR3 DNA is TGCGCTAGCAGCCTCGGCTCTGGGGCCAACGTCCTGGCTTTC.

As concerns this clonotype: The CDR3 does not end in the conserved phenylalanine or tryptophan, so this is likely a read error. This rearrangement joins TRBV11-2 to TRBJ2-1; D remains unclear. The V gene's germline CDR1 is SGHAT and CDR2 FQNNGV. This CDR3 is built from 12 residues. The V end lost 3 bases, the J end lost 8 bases, and 8 bases lay between the germline ends. CDR3 nucleotides: TGTGCCAGCAGCTTTAAAGACTATGAGCAGTTCCTC. Its protein product is CASSFKDYEQFL.

Of note for this clonotype: The junction differs from germline at one of its ends, possibly a read error. The rearrangement links TRBV24-1 to TRBJ2-3; TRBD2 matches 8 bases. This CDR3 has 15 amino acids. Looked up from germline, CDR1 is KGHDR and CDR2 is SFDVKD. CDR3 in amino acids: CATSDPGLDTDMQYF. CDR3 nucleotides: TGCGCCACCAGTGATCCGGGACTAGACACAGATATGCAGTATTTT.

The chain carries TRBV29-1 and TRBJ2-3; possible D gene TRBD1, 6 bases. This CDR3 comprises 15 residues. With 5 bases removed from V and 6 bases from J, the gap between germline ends came to 21 bases. Looked up from germline, CDR1 is SQVTM and CDR2 is ANQGSEA. The CDR3 sequence is CSVSGRGQGIDTQYF. CDR3 bases: TGCAGCGTTTCCGGACGCGGTCAGGGGATCGATACGCAGTATTTT.

To note about this clonotype: A much larger clone is a single base away; this may be a read error. The chain has TRBV2 and TRBJ2-1; D not resolved. Trimming left V 4 bases short and J 0 bases short, with 13 bases between. The CDR3 has 16 residues. The germline gives CDR1 SNHLY, CDR2 FYNNEI. CDR3 protein: CASSGALLSSYNEQFF. CDR3 nucleotides: TGTGCCAGCAGTGGAGCGCTTCTTAGCTCCTACAATGAGCAGTTCTTC.

This clonotype was observed a few times. The CDR3 end shows no conserved phenylalanine or tryptophan, and so a read error is likely. The rearrangement links TRBV5-4 to TRBJ1-1; D possibly corresponds to TRBD1 (5 bases). V gave up 4 bases and J gave up 9 bases, with 16 bases separating them. Per germline, CDR1 SGHNT and CDR2 YYREEE (reference sequence). The CDR3 is made up of 13 amino acids. CDR3 in amino acids: CASSGTGPTKAFL. CDR3 coding DNA: TGTGCCAGCAGCGGGACGGGGCCGACAAAAGCTTTCCTT.

A word on this clonotype: This CDR3 is missing its conserved last phenylalanine or tryptophan, likely due to a read error. The chain has TRBV5-6 and TRBJ2-1; 10 bases map to TRBD2. Trimming removed 6 bases from V and 2 bases from J; junction bases left unmatched: 5. CDR1 and CDR2 (germline): SGHDT, YYEEEE. The CDR3 extends over 15 amino acids. CDR3 nucleotides: TGTGCCAGCATCCGGAGCGGGAGGGCCTACAATGAGCAGTTCCTC. This translates into CASIRSGRAYNEQFL.

Comment on this clonotype: The junction shows a germline mismatch at one end, possibly a read error. The chain joins TRBV20-1 to TRBJ1-1, with D possibly matching TRBD1 (5 bases). The CDR3 is made up of 14 amino acids. Germline CDR1 and CDR2: DFQATT and SNEGSKA (reference sequence). CDR3 in amino acids: CSAKWGESNTEAFF. DNA for the CDR3: TGCAGTGCTAAGTGGGGGGAGTCGAACACTGAAGCCTTCTTT.

On this clonotype: Lacking the conserved final phenylalanine or tryptophan, this CDR3 likely reflects a read error. CDR3 region: CASSICDRVNEKLFI. CDR3 nucleotides: TGTGCCAGCAGTATTTGTGACAGGGTTAATGAAAAACTGTTTATT. This chain connects TRBV12-3 or TRBV12-4 to TRBJ1-4, with 7 bases identical to TRBD1. The CDR3 spans 15 residues. J gave up 4 bases and V 5 bases, and 7 bases lay outside the gene matches.

CDR3 nucleotides: TGTGCCAGGAACTTAGATAGGGGTAATAAGCAGTTCTTC. Protein: CARNLDRGNKQFF. The chain links TRBV11-2 to TRBJ2-1; D might be TRBD1 (5 bases). This CDR3 is 13 amino acids long. Trimming shortened V by 9 bases and J by 11 bases, and 20 bases separated the two germline ends. Germline V gene data show CDR1 as SGHAT and CDR2 as FQNNGV.

This clonotype was recorded once. The chain joins TRBV11-3 to TRBJ2-7; D remains ambiguous. Germline V gene sequence: CDR1 SGHNT, CDR2 YENEEA. Trimming removed 5 bases at V and 2 bases at J, with 16 bases between. The CDR3 loop spans 15 amino acids. The CDR3 loop reads CASSPHGFSTYEQYF. Written as DNA, the CDR3 is TGTGCCAGCAGCCCACATGGATTCTCCACCTACGAGCAGTACTTC.

The gene calls are TRBV20-1 and TRBJ2-3; the D gene is possibly TRBD1 (5 bases). The V end lost 5 bases, the J end lost 9 bases, and 12 bases lay between the germline ends. Germline assignment: CDR1 DFQATT and CDR2 SNEGSKA (reference sequence). The CDR3 is 11 residues long. CDR3 protein: CSAYRYRTQYF. In DNA form, the CDR3 reads TGCAGTGCTTACCGGTACAGGACGCAGTATTTT.

This clonotype was picked up one time. The chain links TRBV5-8 to TRBJ2-5; 11 bases fit TRBD2. This CDR3 is built from 17 residues. Germline V gives CDR1 SGHTS, CDR2 YDEGEE. Trimming at V came to 4 bases and at J to 5 bases, leaving 13 bases not matched to a gene. CDR3 bases: TGTGCCAGCAGCAGAACCGGGACTAGCGGTCTGATTGAGACCCAGTACTTC. Its translation is CASSRTGTSGLIETQYF.

The chain recombines TRBV10-2 with TRBJ2-3; a weak D match, TRBD2 (5 bases). The CDR3 sequence is 12 residues long. V gave up 6 bases and J gave up 11 bases, with 15 bases separating them. The germline CDR1 and CDR2 sequences are WSHSY and SAAADI. The CDR3 spells CASRSQAAMQYF. CDR3 bases: TGCGCCAGCAGATCACAAGCGGCTATGCAGTATTTT.

The DNA for the CDR3 is TGTGCCACAACCCAGGGTGATTCACCCCTCCACTTT. Translating it yields CATTQGDSPLHF. The chain carries TRBV6-5 and TRBJ1-6; D may be TRBD1 (5 bases). This CDR3 comprises 12 residues. V was trimmed by 10 bases and J by 8 bases, leaving 12 bases between them. CDR1 and CDR2 (germline): MNHEY, SVGAGI.

This clonotype has at least ten counts. Relative to the germline gene, one junction end is altered; a read error may explain this. V is TRBV2 and J is TRBJ2-1; D ambiguous. Germline V CDR1 and CDR2: SNHLY, FYNNEI. CDR3 length equals 16 residues. Here the CDR3 reads CAGSEALLSSYNEQFF. For the CDR3, the DNA is TGTGCCGGCAGTGAAGCGCTTCTTAGCTCCTACAATGAGCAGTTCTTC.

This clonotype was counted between two and nine times. This chain connects TRBV27 to TRBJ2-7; D might be TRBD2 (5 bases). This CDR3 contains 14 residues. Trimming pared 4 bases from V and 2 bases from J, leaving 12 bases between. Germline lookup yields CDR1 MNHEY and CDR2 SMNVEV (reference sequence). DNA for the CDR3: TGTGCCAGCAGTTCCGGGATAGCTACCTACGAGCAGTACTTC. Translating it yields CASSSGIATYEQYF.